Included here is one T cell receptor (beta chain) sequence, with context. Its cognate antigen is unknown. A second PCR, run for about 7 to 11 cycles, used a sample-barcoded 5' primer plus a J-beta primer mix. From the 5' RACE reads, TCRdb called clonotypes with MiXCR, one entry per CDR3 protein. The sample contains over 600,000 distinct CDR3 sequences, more than 55% of which appear only once. Trimming took off 6 bases at V and 1 base at J, with 8 bases between the two ends. CDR3 length: 13 amino acids. CDR1 is MNHEY and CDR2 is SVGAGI in the germline V gene. This sample was taken from a study of blood T cells in healthy people across ages. Study-level points and caveats: Relative to aged donors, long-lived donors carried more naive CD4+ cells and displayed higher diversity.

This receptor was taken from a man aged 35 to 55 in good health. The chain joins TRBV6-5 to TRBJ2-3, with D perhaps TRBD1 (5 bases). Specimen: blood. In DNA form, the CDR3 reads TGTGCCAGCAGACAACAGGGCACAGATACGCAGTATTTT. It translates to CASRQQGTDTQYF.